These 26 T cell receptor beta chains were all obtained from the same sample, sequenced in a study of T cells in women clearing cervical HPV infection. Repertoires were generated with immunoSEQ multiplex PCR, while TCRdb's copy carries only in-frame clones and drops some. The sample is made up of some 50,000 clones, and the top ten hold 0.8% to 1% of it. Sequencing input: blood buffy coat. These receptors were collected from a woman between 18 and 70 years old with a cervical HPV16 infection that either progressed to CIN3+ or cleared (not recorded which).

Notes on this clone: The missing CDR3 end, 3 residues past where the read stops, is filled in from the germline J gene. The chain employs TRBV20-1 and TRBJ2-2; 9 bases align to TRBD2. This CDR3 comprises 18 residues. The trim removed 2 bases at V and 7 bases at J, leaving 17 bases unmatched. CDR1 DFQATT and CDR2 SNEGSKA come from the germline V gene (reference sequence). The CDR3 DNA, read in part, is TGCAGTGCTAGAACTCAACGGCGGGGCGGGGGGGCAGTCGGGGAG. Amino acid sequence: CSARTQRRGGGAVGE. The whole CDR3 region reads CSARTQRRGGGAVGELFF.

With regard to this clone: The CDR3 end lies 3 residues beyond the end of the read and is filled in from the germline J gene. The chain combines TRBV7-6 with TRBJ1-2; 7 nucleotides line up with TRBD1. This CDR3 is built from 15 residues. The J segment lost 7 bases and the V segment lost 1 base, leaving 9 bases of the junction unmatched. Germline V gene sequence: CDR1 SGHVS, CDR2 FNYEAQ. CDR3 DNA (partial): TGTGCCAGCAGCTTAGGAAGACAGGGCCGGTCTGGC. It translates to CASSLGRQGRSG. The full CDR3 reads CASSLGRQGRSGYTF.

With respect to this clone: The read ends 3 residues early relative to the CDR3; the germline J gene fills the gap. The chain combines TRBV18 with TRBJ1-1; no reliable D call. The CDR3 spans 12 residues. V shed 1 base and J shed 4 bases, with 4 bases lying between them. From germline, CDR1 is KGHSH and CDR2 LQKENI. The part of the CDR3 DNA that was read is TGTGCCAGCTCACCACAGGGCACTGAA. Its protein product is CASSPQGTE. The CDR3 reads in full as CASSPQGTEAFF.

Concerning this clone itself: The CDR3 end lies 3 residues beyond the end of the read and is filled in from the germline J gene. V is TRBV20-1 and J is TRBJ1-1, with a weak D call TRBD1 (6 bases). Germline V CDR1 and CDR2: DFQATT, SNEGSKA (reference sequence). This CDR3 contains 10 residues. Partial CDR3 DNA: TGCAGTGCGAGGACAGCAGAA. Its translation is CSARTAE. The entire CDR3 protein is CSARTAEAFF.

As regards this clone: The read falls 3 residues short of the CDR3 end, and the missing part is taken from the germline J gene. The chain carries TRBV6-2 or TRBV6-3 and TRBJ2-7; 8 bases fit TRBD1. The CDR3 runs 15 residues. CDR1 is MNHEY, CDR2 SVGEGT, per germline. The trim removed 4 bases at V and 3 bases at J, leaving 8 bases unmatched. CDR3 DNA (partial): TGTGCCAGCAGTTCTCCCGACAGGGGTCTCTACGAG. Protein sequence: CASSSPDRGLYE. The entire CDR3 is CASSSPDRGLYEQYF.

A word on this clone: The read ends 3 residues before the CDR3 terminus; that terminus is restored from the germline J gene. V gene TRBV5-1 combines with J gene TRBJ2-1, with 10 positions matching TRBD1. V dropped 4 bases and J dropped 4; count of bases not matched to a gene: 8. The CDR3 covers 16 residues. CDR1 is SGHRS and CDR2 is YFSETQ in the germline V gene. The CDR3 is CASSARPGQGYNEQFF. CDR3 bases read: TGCGCCAGCAGCGCAAGACCGGGACAGGGGTACAATGAG.

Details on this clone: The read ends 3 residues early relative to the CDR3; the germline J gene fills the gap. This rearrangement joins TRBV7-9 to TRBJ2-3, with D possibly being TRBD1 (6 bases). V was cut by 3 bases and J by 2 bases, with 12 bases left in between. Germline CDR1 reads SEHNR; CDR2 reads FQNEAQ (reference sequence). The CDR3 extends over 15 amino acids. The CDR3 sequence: CASSLGDTSTDTQYF. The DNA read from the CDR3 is TGTGCCAGCAGCTTGGGGGACACGTCCACAGATACG.

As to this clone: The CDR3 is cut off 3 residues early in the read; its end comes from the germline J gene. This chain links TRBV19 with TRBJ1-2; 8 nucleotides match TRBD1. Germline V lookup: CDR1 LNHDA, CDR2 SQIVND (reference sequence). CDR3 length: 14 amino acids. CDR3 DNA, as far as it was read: TGTGCCAGTACCCCGACAGGGGAATACGGCGAC. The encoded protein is CASTPTGEYGD. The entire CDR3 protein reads CASTPTGEYGDYTF.

CDR3 DNA (partial): TGCAGTGCTAGAGACCTGAGACGGGGGAATGAAAAA. It encodes CSARDLRRGNEK. From start to end, the CDR3 is CSARDLRRGNEKLFF. V is TRBV20-1 and J is TRBJ1-4, with D perhaps matching TRBD1 (5 bases). Read sequence stops 3 residues before the CDR3 end, and the germline J gene provides the missing end. The V gene's germline CDR1 is DFQATT and CDR2 SNEGSKA (reference sequence). CDR3 length equals 15 residues. The V end was cut by 0 bases, the J end by 5 bases, with 13 bases between.

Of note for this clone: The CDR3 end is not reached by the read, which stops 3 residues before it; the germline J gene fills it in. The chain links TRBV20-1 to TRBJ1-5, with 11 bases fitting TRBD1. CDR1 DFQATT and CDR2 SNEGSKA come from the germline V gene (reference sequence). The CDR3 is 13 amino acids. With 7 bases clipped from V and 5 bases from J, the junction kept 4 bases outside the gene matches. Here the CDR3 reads CSVAGQGDQPQHF. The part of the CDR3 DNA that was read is TGCAGTGTCGCGGGACAGGGGGATCAGCCC.

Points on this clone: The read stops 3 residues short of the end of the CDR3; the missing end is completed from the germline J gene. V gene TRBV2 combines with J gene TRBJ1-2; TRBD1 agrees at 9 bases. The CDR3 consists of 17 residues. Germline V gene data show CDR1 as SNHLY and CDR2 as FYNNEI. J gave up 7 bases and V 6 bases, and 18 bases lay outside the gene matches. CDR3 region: CASSEKGLGQGAFGYTF. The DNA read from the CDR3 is TGTGCCAGCAGCGAAAAAGGGCTGGGACAGGGCGCTTTTGGC. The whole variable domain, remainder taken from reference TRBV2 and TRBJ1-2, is EPEVTQTPSHQVTQMGQEVILRCVPISNHLYFYWYRQILGQKVEFLVSFYNNEISEKSEIFDDQFSVERPDGSNFTLKIRSTKLEDSAMYFCASSEKGLGQGAFGYTFGSGTRLTVV.

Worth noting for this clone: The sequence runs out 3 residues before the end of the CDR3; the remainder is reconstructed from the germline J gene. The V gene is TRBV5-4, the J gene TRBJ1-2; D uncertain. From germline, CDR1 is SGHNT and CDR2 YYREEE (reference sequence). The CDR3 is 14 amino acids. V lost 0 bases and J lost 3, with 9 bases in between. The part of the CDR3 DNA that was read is TGTGCCAGCAGCTTGGGAAGGGTAGACTATGGC. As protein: CASSLGRVDYG. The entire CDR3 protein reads CASSLGRVDYGYTF. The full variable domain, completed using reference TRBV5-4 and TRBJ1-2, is ETGVTQSPTHLIKTRGQQVTLRCSSQSGHNTVSWYQQALGQGPQFIFQYYREEENGRGNFPPRFSGLQFPNYSSELNVNALELDDSALYLCASSLGRVDYGYTFGSGTRLTVV.

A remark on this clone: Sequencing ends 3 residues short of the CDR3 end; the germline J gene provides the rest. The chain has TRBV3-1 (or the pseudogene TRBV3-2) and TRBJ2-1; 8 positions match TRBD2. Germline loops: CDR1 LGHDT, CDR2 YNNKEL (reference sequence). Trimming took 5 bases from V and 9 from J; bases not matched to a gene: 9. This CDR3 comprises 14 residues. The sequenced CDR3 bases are TGTGCCAGCAGCTATAGCGCAGCGGGGGCTGAG. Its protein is CASSYSAAGAE. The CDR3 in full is CASSYSAAGAEQFF.

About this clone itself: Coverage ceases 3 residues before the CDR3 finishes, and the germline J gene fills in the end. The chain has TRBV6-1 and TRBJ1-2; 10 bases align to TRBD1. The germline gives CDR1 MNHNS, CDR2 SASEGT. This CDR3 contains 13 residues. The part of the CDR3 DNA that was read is TGTGCCAGCACTGACAGGGGGCAATACGAC. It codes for CASTDRGQYD. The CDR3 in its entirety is CASTDRGQYDYTF.

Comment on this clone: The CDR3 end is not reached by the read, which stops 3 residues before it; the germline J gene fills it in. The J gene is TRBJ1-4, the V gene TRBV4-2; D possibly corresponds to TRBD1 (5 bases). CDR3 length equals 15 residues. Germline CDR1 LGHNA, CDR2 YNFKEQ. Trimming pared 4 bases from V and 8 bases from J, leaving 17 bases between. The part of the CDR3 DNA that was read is TGTGCCAGCAGCCCCCCGGGCGGGGGGGAGGAAAAA. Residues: CASSPPGGGEEK. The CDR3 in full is CASSPPGGGEEKLFF.

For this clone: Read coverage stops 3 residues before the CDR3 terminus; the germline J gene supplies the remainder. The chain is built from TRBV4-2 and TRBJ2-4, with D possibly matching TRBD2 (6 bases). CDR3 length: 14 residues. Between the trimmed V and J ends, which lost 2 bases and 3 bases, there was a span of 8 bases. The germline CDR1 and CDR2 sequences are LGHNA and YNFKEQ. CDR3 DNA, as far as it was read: TGTGCCAGCAGCCAACCCGGGGGCAAAAACATT. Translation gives CASSQPGGKNI. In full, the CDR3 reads CASSQPGGKNIQYF.

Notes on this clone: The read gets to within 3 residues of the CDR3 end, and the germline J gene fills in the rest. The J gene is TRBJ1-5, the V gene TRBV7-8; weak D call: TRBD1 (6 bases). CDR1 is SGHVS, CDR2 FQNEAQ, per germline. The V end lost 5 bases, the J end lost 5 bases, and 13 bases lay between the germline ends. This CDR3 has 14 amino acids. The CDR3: CASSHREGDQPQHF. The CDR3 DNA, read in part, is TGTGCCAGCAGCCACAGGGAGGGGGATCAGCCC.

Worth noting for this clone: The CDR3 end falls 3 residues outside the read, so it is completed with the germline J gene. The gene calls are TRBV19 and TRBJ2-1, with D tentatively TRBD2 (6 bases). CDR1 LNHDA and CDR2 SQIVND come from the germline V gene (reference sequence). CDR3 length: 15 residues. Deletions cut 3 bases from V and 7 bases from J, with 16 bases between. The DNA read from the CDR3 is TGTGCCAGTAGTATTAATAGCGGAACGGGGAATGAG. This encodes CASSINSGTGNE. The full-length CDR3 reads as CASSINSGTGNEQFF.

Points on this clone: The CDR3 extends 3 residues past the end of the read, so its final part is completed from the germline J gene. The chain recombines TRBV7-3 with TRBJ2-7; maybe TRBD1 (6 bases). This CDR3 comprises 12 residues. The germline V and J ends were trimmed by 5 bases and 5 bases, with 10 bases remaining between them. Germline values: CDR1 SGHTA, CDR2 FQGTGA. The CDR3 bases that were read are TGTGCCAGCAGCCCGACAGGCAACGAG. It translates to CASSPTGNE. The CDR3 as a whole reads CASSPTGNEQYF.

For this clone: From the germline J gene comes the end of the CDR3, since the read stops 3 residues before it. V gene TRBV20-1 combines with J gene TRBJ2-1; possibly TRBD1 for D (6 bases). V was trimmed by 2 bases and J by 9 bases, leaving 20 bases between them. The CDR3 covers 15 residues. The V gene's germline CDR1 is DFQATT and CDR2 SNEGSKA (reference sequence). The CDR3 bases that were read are TGCAGTGCTAGAAATCCGGGACAATTGATGGGTGAG. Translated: CSARNPGQLMGE. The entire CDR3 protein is CSARNPGQLMGEQFF.

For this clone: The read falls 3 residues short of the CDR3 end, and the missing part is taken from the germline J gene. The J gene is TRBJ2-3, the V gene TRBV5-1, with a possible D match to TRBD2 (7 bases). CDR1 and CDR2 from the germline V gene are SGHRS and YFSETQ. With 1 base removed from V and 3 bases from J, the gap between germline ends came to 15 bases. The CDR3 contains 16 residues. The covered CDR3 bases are TGCGCCAGCAGCTTGCTCTCGGGGGGCAGTACAGATACG. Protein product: CASSLLSGGSTDT. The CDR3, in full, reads CASSLLSGGSTDTQYF.

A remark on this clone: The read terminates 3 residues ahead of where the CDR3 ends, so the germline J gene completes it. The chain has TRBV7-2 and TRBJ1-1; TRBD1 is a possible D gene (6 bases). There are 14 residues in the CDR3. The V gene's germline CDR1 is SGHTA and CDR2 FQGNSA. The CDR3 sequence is CASSPLGAEREAFF. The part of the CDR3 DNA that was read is TGTGCCAGCAGCCCCCTGGGGGCAGAGAGGGAA.

The part of the CDR3 DNA that was read is TGCAGTGCAGGGGTCGATACG. The encoded protein is CSAGVDT. The full CDR3 is CSAGVDTQYF. J is TRBJ2-3 and V is TRBV20-1; a weak D match, TRBD1 (5 bases). The sequenced fragment ends 3 residues before the CDR3 boundary, so the rest is inferred from the germline J gene. CDR3 length: 10 residues. Between the trimmed V and J ends, which lost 6 bases and 6 bases, there was a span of 7 bases. Germline CDR1 reads DFQATT; CDR2 reads SNEGSKA (reference sequence).

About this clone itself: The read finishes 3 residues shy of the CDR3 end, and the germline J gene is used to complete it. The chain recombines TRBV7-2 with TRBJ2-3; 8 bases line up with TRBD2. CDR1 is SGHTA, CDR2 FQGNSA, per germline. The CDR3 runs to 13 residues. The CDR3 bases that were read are TGTGCCAGCAGCTTCGGGAGGGGAGAGACG. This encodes CASSFGRGET. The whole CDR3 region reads CASSFGRGETQYF.

Here the CDR3 reads CASLVLAGKETQYF. The sequenced part of the CDR3 DNA is TGTGCCAGTCTAGTTCTAGCGGGGAAAGAGACG. V is TRBV2 and J is TRBJ2-3; 9 nucleotides align to TRBD2. The read ends 3 residues early relative to the CDR3; the germline J gene fills the gap. CDR1 is SNHLY, CDR2 FYNNEI, per germline. The CDR3 totals 14 residues.

CDR3 bases read: TGCGCCAGCAGCTTGGGACCCTTCAGTGCCAAGGGGACTGAA. It translates to CASSLGPFSAKGTE. The whole CDR3 reads CASSLGPFSAKGTEAFF. The rearrangement joins TRBV5-1 to TRBJ1-1, with D possibly matching TRBD1 (5 bases). The read gets to within 3 residues of the CDR3 end, and the germline J gene fills in the rest. The CDR3 has 17 amino acids. Trimming stripped 0 bases from V and 5 bases from J, with 20 bases between. The germline V gene encodes CDR1 SGHRS and CDR2 YFSETQ.